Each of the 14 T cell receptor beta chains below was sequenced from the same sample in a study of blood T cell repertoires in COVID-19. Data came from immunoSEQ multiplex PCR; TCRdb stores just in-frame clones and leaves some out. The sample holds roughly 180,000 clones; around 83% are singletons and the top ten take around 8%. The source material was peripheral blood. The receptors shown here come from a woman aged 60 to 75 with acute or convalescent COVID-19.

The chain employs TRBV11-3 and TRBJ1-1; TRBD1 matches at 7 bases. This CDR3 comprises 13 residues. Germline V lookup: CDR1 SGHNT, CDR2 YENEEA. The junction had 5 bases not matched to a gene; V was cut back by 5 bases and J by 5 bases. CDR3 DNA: TGTGCCAGCAGCGGGGACAGAGGGACTGAAGCTTTCTTT. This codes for CASSGDRGTEAFF.

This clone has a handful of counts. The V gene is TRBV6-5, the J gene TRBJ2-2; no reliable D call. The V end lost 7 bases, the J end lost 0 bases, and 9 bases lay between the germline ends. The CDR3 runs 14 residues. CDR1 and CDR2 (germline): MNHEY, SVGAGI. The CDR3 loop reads CASNRASNTGELFF. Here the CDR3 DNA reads TGTGCCAGCAATCGCGCGTCGAACACCGGGGAGCTGTTTTTT.

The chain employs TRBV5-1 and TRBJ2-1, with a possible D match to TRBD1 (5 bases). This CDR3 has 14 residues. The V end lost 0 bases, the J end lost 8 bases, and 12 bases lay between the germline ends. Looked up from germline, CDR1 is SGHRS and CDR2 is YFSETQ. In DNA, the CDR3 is TGCGCCAGCAGCTTGGATTCAGGGATCTATGAGCAGTTCTTC. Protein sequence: CASSLDSGIYEQFF.

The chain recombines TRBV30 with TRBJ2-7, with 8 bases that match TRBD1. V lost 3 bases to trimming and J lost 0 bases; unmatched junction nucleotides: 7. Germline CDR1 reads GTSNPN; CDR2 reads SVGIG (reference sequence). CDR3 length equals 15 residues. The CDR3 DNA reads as TGTGCCTGGAGACGGACAGGGCATAGCTCCTACGAGCAGTACTTC. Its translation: CAWRRTGHSSYEQYF.

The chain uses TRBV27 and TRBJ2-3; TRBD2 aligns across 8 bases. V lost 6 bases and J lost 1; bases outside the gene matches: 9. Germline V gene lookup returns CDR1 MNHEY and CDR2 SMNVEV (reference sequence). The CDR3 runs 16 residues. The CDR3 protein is CASRGRSGSGTDTQYF. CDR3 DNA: TGTGCCAGCAGGGGTCGCAGCGGGAGTGGCACAGATACGCAGTATTTT.

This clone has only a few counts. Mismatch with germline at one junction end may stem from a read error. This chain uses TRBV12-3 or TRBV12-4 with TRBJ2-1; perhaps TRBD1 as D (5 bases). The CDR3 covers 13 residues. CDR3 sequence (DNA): TGTGCCAGCAGTTCCGGAGAGGCAGGGATGATGCTCTTC. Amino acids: CASSSGEAGMMLF.

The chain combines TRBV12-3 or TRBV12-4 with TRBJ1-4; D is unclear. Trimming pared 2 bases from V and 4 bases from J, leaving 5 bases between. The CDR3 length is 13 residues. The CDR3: CASSLSGNEKLFF. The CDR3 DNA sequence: TGTGCCAGCAGTTTATCGGGTAATGAAAAACTGTTTTTT.

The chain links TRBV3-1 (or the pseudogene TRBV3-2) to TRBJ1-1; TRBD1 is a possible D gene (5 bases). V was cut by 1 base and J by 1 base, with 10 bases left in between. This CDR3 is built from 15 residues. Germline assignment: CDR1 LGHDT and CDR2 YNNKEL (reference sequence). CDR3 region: CASSQGQQPNTEAFF. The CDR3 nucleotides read TGTGCCAGCAGCCAAGGACAGCAGCCGAACACTGAAGCTTTCTTT.

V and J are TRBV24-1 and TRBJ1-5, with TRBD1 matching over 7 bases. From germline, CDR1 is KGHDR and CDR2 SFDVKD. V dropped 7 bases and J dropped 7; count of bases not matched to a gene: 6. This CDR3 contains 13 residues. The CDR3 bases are TGTGCCACCAGCCCAGGGGGGTACCAGCCCCAGCATTTT. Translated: CATSPGGYQPQHF.

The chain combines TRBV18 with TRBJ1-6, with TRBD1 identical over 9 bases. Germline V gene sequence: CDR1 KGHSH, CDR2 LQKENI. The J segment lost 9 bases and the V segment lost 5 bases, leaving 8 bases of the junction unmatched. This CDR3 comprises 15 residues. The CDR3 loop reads CASSRDRDISSPLHF. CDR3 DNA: TGTGCCAGCTCAAGGGACAGGGATATCAGTTCACCCCTCCACTTT.

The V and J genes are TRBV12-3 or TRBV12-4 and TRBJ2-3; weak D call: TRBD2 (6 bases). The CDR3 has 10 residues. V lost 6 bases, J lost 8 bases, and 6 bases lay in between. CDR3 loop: CASSGGTQYF. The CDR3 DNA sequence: TGTGCCAGCAGCGGGGGTACGCAGTATTTT.

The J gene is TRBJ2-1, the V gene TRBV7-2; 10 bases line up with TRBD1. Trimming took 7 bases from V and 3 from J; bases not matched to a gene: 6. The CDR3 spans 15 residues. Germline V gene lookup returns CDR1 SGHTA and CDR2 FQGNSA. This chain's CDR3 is CASTLDRGRYNEQFF. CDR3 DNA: TGTGCCAGCACCCTTGACAGGGGGCGCTACAATGAGCAGTTCTTC. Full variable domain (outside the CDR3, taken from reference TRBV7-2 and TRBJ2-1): GAGVSQSPSNKVTEKGKDVELRCDPISGHTALYWYRQSLGQGLEFLIYFQGNSAPDKSGLPSDRFSAERTGGSVSTLTIQRTQQEDSAVYLCASTLDRGRYNEQFFGPGTRLTVL.

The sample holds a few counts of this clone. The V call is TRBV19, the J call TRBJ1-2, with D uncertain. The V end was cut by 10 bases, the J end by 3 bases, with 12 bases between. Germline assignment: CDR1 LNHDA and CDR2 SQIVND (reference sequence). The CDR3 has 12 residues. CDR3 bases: TGTGCCACCCTGACCCGGGACTATGGCTACACCTTC. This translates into CATLTRDYGYTF.

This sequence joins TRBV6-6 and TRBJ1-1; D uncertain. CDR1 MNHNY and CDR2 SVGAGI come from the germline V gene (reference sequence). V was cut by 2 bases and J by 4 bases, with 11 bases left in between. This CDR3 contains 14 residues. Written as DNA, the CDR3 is TGTGCCAGCAGTTACGGTGTCCGAGTCACTGAAGCTTTCTTT. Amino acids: CASSYGVRVTEAFF.